This entry features one TCR beta chain sequence. The sample is drawn from a study of blood T cell repertoires in COVID-19. Clones were read by immunoSEQ multiplex PCR, and TCRdb kept only the in-frame ones, dropping some. Of roughly 300,000 clones in the sample, over 75% were seen once. The germline V gene encodes CDR1 MNHEY and CDR2 SMNVEV (reference sequence). The CDR3 length is 15 residues. V lost 5 bases and J lost 10, with 18 bases in between. Sequenced sample: peripheral blood. The chain carries TRBV27 and TRBJ1-6, with D possibly being TRBD1 (5 bases). The receptor's source is a woman in her 30s with COVID-19, enrolled during active disease. This chain's CDR3 is CASSPLSGWTSPLHF. The CDR3 nucleotides are TGTGCCAGCAGTCCCCTCAGTGGCTGGACATCACCCCTCCACTTT.